These 27 T cell receptor beta chains were sequenced from one sample in a study of beta chain features in type 1 diabetes. The authors reverse transcribed all of the isolated RNA, so sequencing captured expressed TCRB transcripts. Profiled with immunoSEQ multiplex PCR; TCRdb holds only in-frame clones, not every one. The sample contains approximately 730,000 clones, over 10% of which appear only once. What these receptors recognize is not known. Study-level findings and limits: Shortening of TCRB CDR3s, moderate but significant, appeared in all four CD4+ subsets of Type 1 diabetes patients.

Sequencing used naive CD4+ T cells from blood. The receptors shown here come from a young man with type 1 diabetes.

This rearrangement joins TRBV28 to TRBJ1-6, with 9 nucleotides matching TRBD1. V lost 4 bases to trimming and J lost 10 bases; unmatched junction nucleotides: 8. Germline V gene data show CDR1 as MDHEN and CDR2 as SYDVKM. The CDR3 sequence is 15 residues long. CDR3 amino acids: CASSSPGQGNSPLHF. In nucleotides, the CDR3 is TGTGCCAGCAGTTCGCCGGGACAGGGAAACTCACCCCTCCACTTT.

The chain combines TRBV4-1 with TRBJ2-7; perhaps TRBD1 as D (6 bases). Germline values: CDR1 MGHRA, CDR2 YSYEKL. Trimming removed 3 bases from V and 0 bases from J, with 15 bases in between. The CDR3 spans 16 residues. The CDR3 protein is CASSHLLTGLSYEQYF. DNA for the CDR3: TGCGCCAGCAGCCACCTCCTGACAGGCCTCTCCTACGAGCAGTACTTC.

The CDR3 DNA reads TGTGCCAGCACCCATCACACGACAGGGACCTATGGCTACACCTTC. Translating it yields CASTHHTTGTYGYTF. This sequence joins TRBV5-4 and TRBJ1-2; 7 nucleotides line up with TRBD1. Losses at the gene ends were 6 bases for V and 4 bases for J; bases not matched to a gene: 12. This CDR3 has 15 residues. Germline assignment: CDR1 SGHNT and CDR2 YYREEE (reference sequence).

The chain couples TRBV25-1 to TRBJ1-1, with D uncertain. Germline CDR1 and CDR2: MGHDK and SYGVNS. The CDR3 extends over 13 amino acids. Trimming cost V 7 bases and J 1 base, with 10 bases left between them. In nucleotides, the CDR3 is TGTGCCAGCACCACGGGAACGAACACTGAAGCTTTCTTT. Translated, it gives CASTTGTNTEAFF.

This chain joins TRBV12-2 and TRBJ2-1; TRBD1 is taken as the D call from the table, unchecked against the DNA. TRBV12-2 is termed a pseudogene. The CDR3 totals 15 residues. DNA for the CDR3: TGTGCAAGTCACCTCATCAGGGGGTCCTACAATGAGCAGTTCTTC. Encoded protein: CASHLIRGSYNEQFF.

This clone was picked up a small number of times. The V gene is TRBV6-5, the J gene TRBJ1-2; 7 positions match TRBD1. Germline V gene sequence: CDR1 MNHEY, CDR2 SVGAGI. The CDR3 has 14 residues. The trim removed 3 bases at V and 9 bases at J, leaving 10 bases unmatched. The CDR3 DNA is TGTGCCAGCAGTTATGGGGGACAGTCGATCAGCTACACCTTC. It yields the protein CASSYGGQSISYTF.

V gene TRBV7-8 combines with J gene TRBJ2-2, with TRBD2 matching 10 bases. The CDR3 length is 17 residues. CDR1 and CDR2 from the germline V gene are SGHVS and FQNEAQ. The ends lost 2 bases at V and 1 base at J; junction bases unmatched: 4. The CDR3: CASSLRLAGENTGELFF. CDR3 DNA sequence: TGTGCCAGCAGCTTAAGGCTAGCGGGGGAGAACACCGGGGAGCTGTTTTTT.

There are a few counts of this clone. This chain connects TRBV10-3 to TRBJ2-7, with 7 bases fitting TRBD1. This CDR3 has 12 amino acids. Germline CDR1 ENHRY, CDR2 SYGVKD. Germline trimming cut 6 bases from V and 1 base from J; bases unmatched to any gene: 0. The CDR3 nucleotides read TGTGCCATCAGGGGACAGTCCTACGAGCAGTACTTC. Protein: CAIRGQSYEQYF.

The V call is TRBV7-2, the J call TRBJ2-5, with D possibly being TRBD2 (6 bases). CDR1 is SGHTA, CDR2 FQGNSA, per germline. This CDR3 has 16 amino acids. V shed 0 bases and J shed 3 bases, with 14 bases lying between them. Here the CDR3 reads CASSLARVTGEETQYF. Written as DNA, the CDR3 is TGTGCCAGCAGCTTAGCGCGCGTCACGGGGGAAGAGACCCAGTACTTC.

As DNA, the CDR3 is TGTGCCAGCAGCTTTCCCCGGACAACTAGCACAGATACGCAGTATTTT. It yields the protein CASSFPRTTSTDTQYF. V usage is TRBV7-9 and J usage is TRBJ2-3; D is perhaps TRBD1 (5 bases). Trimming removed 3 bases at V and 0 bases at J, with 13 bases between. The V gene's germline CDR1 is SEHNR and CDR2 FQNEAQ (reference sequence). This CDR3 region has 16 residues.

V usage is TRBV30 and J usage is TRBJ2-1; possible D gene TRBD2, 5 bases. The V end was cut by 4 bases, the J end by 2 bases, with 15 bases between. Germline CDR1 reads GTSNPN; CDR2 reads SVGIG (reference sequence). This CDR3 spans 15 amino acids. This CDR3 is CAWNPGGRPYNEQFF. For the CDR3, the DNA is TGTGCCTGGAACCCCGGCGGGCGGCCCTACAATGAGCAGTTCTTC.

This chain connects TRBV5-1 to TRBJ1-2; 9 bases align to TRBD1. V was pared by 5 bases and J by 14 bases, with 13 bases of the junction left unmatched. Germline values: CDR1 SGHRS, CDR2 YFSETQ. The CDR3 sequence is 13 residues long. CDR3 amino acids: CASSSGTGTSDTF. The CDR3 DNA reads TGCGCCAGCAGTTCCGGGACAGGGACCTCTGATACCTTC.

This clone came up a few times. The V and J genes are TRBV4-1 and TRBJ2-5; possibly TRBD1 for D (5 bases). V was shortened by 1 base and J by 3 bases, with 18 bases between the two germline ends. This CDR3 region has 17 residues. Germline assignment: CDR1 MGHRA and CDR2 YSYEKL. CDR3 amino acids: CASSQVRRLSGKETQYF. CDR3 nucleotide sequence: TGCGCCAGCAGCCAAGTCCGGCGACTTTCAGGGAAAGAGACCCAGTACTTC.

In this sample, this clone turned up a few times. The rearrangement joins TRBV2 to TRBJ2-3, with D perhaps matching TRBD2 (5 bases). Germline CDR1 and CDR2: SNHLY and FYNNEI. The ends were cut back, 2 bases at V and 4 bases at J, with 13 bases in the middle. The CDR3 is made up of 15 amino acids. The CDR3 DNA reads TGTGCCAGCAGTGAAATGTCGATCGGGGCAGATACGCAGTATTTT. The encoded protein is CASSEMSIGADTQYF.

This clone was seen a handful of times. This chain joins TRBV27 and TRBJ2-2; D unresolved. This CDR3 contains 16 residues. V shed 1 base and J shed 7 bases, with 16 bases lying between them. Per germline, CDR1 MNHEY and CDR2 SMNVEV (reference sequence). The CDR3 loop reads CASSLFPLLGGGELFF. Here the CDR3 DNA reads TGTGCCAGCAGTTTATTCCCCCTGTTAGGCGGCGGGGAGCTGTTTTTT.

J is TRBJ2-7 and V is TRBV15; tentatively, D is TRBD1 (6 bases). Trimming removed 4 bases at V and 3 bases at J, with 7 bases between. Looked up from germline, CDR1 is LNHNV and CDR2 is YYDKDF (reference sequence). CDR3 size: 12 residues. This CDR3 reads CATSKGGYEQYF. DNA of the CDR3: TGTGCCACCAGCAAAGGGGGCTACGAGCAGTACTTC.

This clone was seen a handful of times. The chain combines TRBV4-1 with TRBJ2-3; 10 positions agree with TRBD2. V trimming: 1 base; J trimming: 1 base; junction bases outside the gene matches: 5. Germline V lookup: CDR1 MGHRA, CDR2 YSYEKL. The length of the CDR3 is 17 residues. CDR3 sequence (DNA): TGCGCCAGCAGCCAAGGCGGGCTAGCGGGGGGCACAGATACGCAGTATTTT. Translated, it gives CASSQGGLAGGTDTQYF.

This sequence joins TRBV19 and TRBJ2-5; either TRBD1 or TRBD2 may supply D (5 bases each). Deletions cut 3 bases from V and 5 bases from J, with 10 bases between. The CDR3 totals 13 residues. In germline, CDR1 is LNHDA, CDR2 SQIVND (reference sequence). This CDR3 is CASSMGVGETQYF. CDR3 coding DNA: TGTGCCAGTAGTATGGGGGTAGGGGAGACCCAGTACTTC.

This clone was seen a few times. The rearrangement uses TRBV4-2 and TRBJ1-2; the match to TRBD1 covers 8 bases. J lost 1 base, V lost 1 base, and 2 bases had no gene match. The CDR3 contains 15 residues. CDR1 is LGHNA and CDR2 is YNFKEQ in the germline V gene. CDR3 nucleotides: TGTGCCAGCAGCCAAGGACAGGGGAATAACTATGGCTACACCTTC. Encoded protein: CASSQGQGNNYGYTF.

DNA of the CDR3: TGTGCCAGCTCACCAGGTCCAACTTCCCTCTACGAGCAGTACTTC. Translation gives CASSPGPTSLYEQYF. V gene TRBV18 combines with J gene TRBJ2-7; the D is unclear. V gave up 2 bases and J gave up 3 bases, with 14 bases separating them. The CDR3 spans 15 residues. Germline loops: CDR1 KGHSH, CDR2 LQKENI.

This clone has just a few counts. The chain is built from TRBV6-6 and TRBJ2-5; 9 bases line up with TRBD1. After removal of 6 bases from V and 9 bases from J, the junction contained 14 bases not matched to a gene. Germline-derived CDR1 and CDR2 are MNHNY and SVGAGI (reference sequence). This CDR3 region has 15 residues. In DNA form, the CDR3 reads TGTGCCAGCAGCCATCAACAAGGACAGGGGTGGGCCCAGTACTTC. Encoded protein: CASSHQQGQGWAQYF.

The rearrangement uses TRBV2 and TRBJ1-3, with TRBD1 as a possible D gene (5 bases). This CDR3 spans 15 amino acids. V lost 4 bases to trimming and J lost 2 bases, with 12 bases between them. Germline V gene lookup returns CDR1 SNHLY and CDR2 FYNNEI. CDR3 nucleotides: TGTGCCAGCAGTGGACCCGAGGGGCCTGGAAACACCATATATTTT. Encoded protein: CASSGPEGPGNTIYF. Filled out from reference TRBV2 and TRBJ1-3, the complete variable domain reads EPEVTQTPSHQVTQMGQEVILRCVPISNHLYFYWYRQILGQKVEFLVSFYNNEISEKSEIFDDQFSVERPDGSNFTLKIRSTKLEDSAMYFCASSGPEGPGNTIYFGEGSWLTVV.

This clone came up a few times. The CDR3 bases are TGTGCCAGCAGCCCACGAGAGGGGGCTGGGGCCAACGTCCTGACTTTC. Translating gives CASSPREGAGANVLTF. The chain recombines TRBV9 with TRBJ2-6; D perhaps matches TRBD1 (6 bases). The CDR3 spans 16 residues. V shed 4 bases and J shed 2 bases, with 13 bases lying between them. The germline V gene has CDR1 SGDLS and CDR2 YYNGEE.

The J gene is TRBJ2-1, the V gene TRBV4-1; D may be TRBD2 (6 bases). The V end lost 4 bases, the J end lost 9 bases, and 16 bases lay between the germline ends. Looked up from germline, CDR1 is MGHRA and CDR2 is YSYEKL. CDR3 length equals 14 residues. CDR3 coding DNA: TGCGCCAGCAGCCCAAGGGGACGGGGGTTTGAGCAGTTCTTC. Amino acid sequence: CASSPRGRGFEQFF.

Concerning this clone: This specimen includes other DNA sequences encoding the same CDR3. This chain's CDR3 is CASSLSGELFF. In DNA, the CDR3 is TGTGCCAGCAGTCTCTCCGGGGAGCTGTTTTTT. J is TRBJ2-2 and V is TRBV28; no firm D call. The germline CDR1 and CDR2 sequences are MDHEN and SYDVKM. Trimming shortened V by 5 bases and J by 6 bases, and 4 bases separated the two germline ends. The CDR3 is made up of 11 amino acids.

This clone was counted only a few times. V and J are TRBV9 and TRBJ1-6, with D uncertain. The CDR3 loop spans 14 amino acids. The V gene's germline CDR1 is SGDLS and CDR2 YYNGEE. V was clipped by 2 bases and J by 7 bases, with 10 bases between them. The CDR3 DNA reads TGTGCCAGCAGCGTCGGCAAGTCGAATTCACCCCTCCACTTT. The encoded protein is CASSVGKSNSPLHF.

This chain joins TRBV7-9 and TRBJ1-1; 7 bases are shared with TRBD1. The junction had 8 bases not matched to a gene; V was cut back by 5 bases and J by 8 bases. The CDR3 is made up of 13 amino acids. Germline V gene lookup returns CDR1 SEHNR and CDR2 FQNEAQ (reference sequence). The CDR3 is CASSGRDSQEAFF. The CDR3 bases are TGTGCCAGCAGCGGACGGGACAGCCAGGAAGCTTTCTTT.